The clone carrying this T cell receptor beta chain was recorded at least ten times. No antigen is known for it. The CDR3 loop spans 13 amino acids. Trimming removed 4 bases at V and 7 bases at J, with 13 bases between. In germline, CDR1 is MGHRA, CDR2 YSYEKL. This specimen belongs to a study of identical twins. Broader study findings: Among monozygotic twins, out-of-frame TCR alpha sharing exceeded what models predicted.

MiXCR was run by TCRdb on the 5' RACE reads, yielding one entry per CDR3 protein. The table includes some 96,000 distinct CDR3 sequences, 5.9% detected once. The J gene is TRBJ1-2, the V gene TRBV4-1; TRBD1 is a possible D gene (5 bases). This sequence originates from a woman between 50 and 59 years old in good health. The source material was memory T cells sorted from blood. For the CDR3, the DNA is TGCGCCAGCAGCCCTCTGGGGGTGTCTGGCTACACCTTC. It is translated as CASSPLGVSGYTF.